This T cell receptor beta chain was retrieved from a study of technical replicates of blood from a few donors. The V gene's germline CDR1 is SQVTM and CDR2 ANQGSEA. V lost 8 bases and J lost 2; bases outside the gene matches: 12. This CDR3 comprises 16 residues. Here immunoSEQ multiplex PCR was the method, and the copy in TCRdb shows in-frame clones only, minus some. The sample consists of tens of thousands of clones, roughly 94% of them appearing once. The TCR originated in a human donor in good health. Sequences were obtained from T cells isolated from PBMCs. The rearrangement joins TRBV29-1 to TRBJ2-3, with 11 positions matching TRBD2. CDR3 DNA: TGCAGCTCCCGGGCCGGGACTAGCGGCAACACAGATACGCAGTATTTT. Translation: CSSRAGTSGNTDTQYF.